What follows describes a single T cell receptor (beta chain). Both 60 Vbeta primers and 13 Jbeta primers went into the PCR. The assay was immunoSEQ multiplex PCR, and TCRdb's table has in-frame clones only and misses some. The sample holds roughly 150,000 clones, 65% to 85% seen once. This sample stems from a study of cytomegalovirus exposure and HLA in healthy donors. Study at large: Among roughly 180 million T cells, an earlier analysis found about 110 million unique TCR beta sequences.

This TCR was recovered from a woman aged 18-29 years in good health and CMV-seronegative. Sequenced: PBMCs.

This CDR3 reads CAWNRGPNQPQHF. The CDR3 nucleotides are TGTGCCTGGAACAGGGGGCCCAATCAGCCCCAGCATTTT. This chain uses TRBV30 with TRBJ1-5; TRBD1 aligns across 9 bases. Germline CDR1 reads GTSNPN; CDR2 reads SVGIG (reference sequence). The CDR3 length is 13 residues. With 4 bases clipped from V and 3 bases from J, the junction kept 1 base outside the gene matches.